This TCR beta chain was sequenced for a study of CD8+CD57+ T cells in acquired aplastic anemia (dated by TCRdb to 2016 to 2018). For context, the study as a whole: A mean of around 3 ug of DNA, ranging from roughly 0.2 to 30 ug, was extracted from sorted CD4+ and CD8+ cells. A CD8+CD57+ expansion meant a frequency higher than the mean frequency seen in healthy subjects.

The investigation overall reported the following: CD8+ Simpson's diversity did not differ significantly between patients and healthy controls (P=0.060). Twenty-nine CD8+ CDR3 sequences were found in both patients and controls but appeared to be highly expressed in patients and within the immunodominant clones of the patients.

Patients chosen for sequencing had shown expansion of CD8+CD57+ cells by flow cytometry. All patients had severe acquired aplastic anemia diagnosed by International Study of Aplastic Anemia and Agranulocytosis and Camitta criteria. No therapy had been received by the patients at the time of blood sampling. The study deep-sequenced TCR repertoires of sorted CD4+ and CD8+ blood T cells from severe aplastic anemia patients and healthy subjects. In the USA, patient enrollment took place under clinicaltrials.gov protocols 00001620, 01623167, 00001397, 00071045, 00081523 and 00961064. Ficoll-Paque density gradient centrifugation was used to isolate peripheral blood mononuclear cells. Before DNA extraction, CD4+ and CD8+ T cells were sorted with FACS or magnetic beads. Regarding this clonotype: Its antigen is unknown. Base quality data are lacking; no much larger clone is found one base away.

Profiling of TCR beta VDJ combinations and CDR3 sequences used genomic DNA as the template. An Illumina HiSeq 2000 was used for TCR repertoire sequencing. As for the authors' bioinformatics: Repertoires were assessed using TRBV/TRBJ rearrangement plots, CDR3 size and DJ length profiles, and Simpson's diversity index. Whichever DNA sequence was most abundant in the deep sequencing data was defined as the immunodominant clone. CDR3 amino acid sequences were screened for sharing across subjects and were compared with published repertoires and the VDJdb database. The public reads were quality trimmed at Q25 with fastp and then assembled into clones with MiXCR by TCRdb, keeping productive beta chains. Each CDR3 protein appears once, grouped with its most common genes and DNA. The V and J calls and clone size are TCRdb's, not the authors'. The table for this sample lists approximately 150,000 distinct CDR3 sequences; over 70% of them were counted only once. The ten largest clonotypes hold approximately 50% of the sample.

The CDR3 holds 17 amino acids from the cysteine to the phenylalanine. Only the CDR3 portion is preserved as DNA: 51 bases, with reading frame beginning at the first base. In the germline V gene, CDR1 corresponds to SGDLS and CDR2 to YYNGEE. V is cut back by 6 bases and J by 2 bases, with 14 bases in the junction unmatched. Material for sequencing was sorted CD4+, CD8+, or CD8+CD57+ T cells (not recorded which) from PBMCs. The sequence derives from a human donor with aplastic anemia. Recombination connected TRBV9 to TRBJ2-3, with 8 central nucleotides matching TRBD2. Here the CDR3 is given as CASTGGISGDTTDTQYF. The nucleotides are TGTGCCAGCACCGGGGGAATTAGCGGGGACACCACAGATACGCAGTATTTT.